One sample yielded the 10 T cell receptor beta chains listed below, sequenced in a study of OX40 agonist ivuxolimab in advanced cancers. Assay: immunoSEQ multiplex PCR; the TCRdb copy retains only in-frame clones and omits some. This sample carries some 10,000 clones, 79% of them seen once, and the ten largest clones take over 30%. Source: CD4+ or CD8+ T cells sorted from blood, taken in a trial of the OX40 agonist ivuxolimab. Every receptor here comes from an adult with an advanced solid tumor such as melanoma, head and neck, liver or kidney cancer.

This chain links TRBV7-6 with TRBJ2-1; 9 nucleotides match TRBD2. The germline gives CDR1 SGHVS, CDR2 FNYEAQ. The CDR3 length is 17 residues. V lost 5 bases to trimming and J lost 2 bases; unmatched junction nucleotides: 10. The CDR3 is CASSPNSGSLAYNEQFF. The CDR3 nucleotides are TGTGCCAGCAGCCCGAATAGCGGGAGCTTGGCCTACAATGAGCAGTTCTTC.

The rearrangement joins TRBV11-2 to TRBJ2-5, with 11 bases aligning to TRBD2. J gave up 2 bases and V 3 bases, and 5 bases lay outside the gene matches. The CDR3 contains 16 residues. Germline V gives CDR1 SGHAT, CDR2 FQNNGV. The CDR3 sequence: CASSLKVAGGQETQYF. The CDR3 DNA is TGTGCCAGCAGCTTGAAGGTAGCGGGGGGGCAAGAGACCCAGTACTTC.

V and J are TRBV11-2 and TRBJ2-7; the match to TRBD1 covers 7 bases. This CDR3 region has 15 residues. Germline V lookup: CDR1 SGHAT, CDR2 FQNNGV. Germline trimming cut 5 bases from V and 3 bases from J; bases unmatched to any gene: 10. The CDR3 DNA is TGTGCCAGCAGCCCCACCTGGGACAGTTACTACGAGCAGTACTTC. Translated: CASSPTWDSYYEQYF.

The CDR3 bases are TGCAGCGTTGAAACTGCAGACACCTACGAGCAGTACTTC. This gives the protein CSVETADTYEQYF. The rearrangement uses TRBV29-1 and TRBJ2-7; D unclear. Germline V gene sequence: CDR1 SQVTM, CDR2 ANQGSEA. CDR3 length: 13 amino acids. Deletions cut 2 bases from V and 2 bases from J, with 10 bases between.

The chain has TRBV6-5 and TRBJ1-6; 9 bases align to TRBD1. Germline CDR1 is MNHEY and CDR2 is SVGAGI. V lost 5 bases, J lost 7 bases, and 3 bases stayed unmatched. CDR3 length equals 14 residues. The CDR3 is CASSEGTGNSPLHF. The CDR3, as DNA: TGTGCCAGCAGTGAAGGGACAGGGAATTCACCCCTCCACTTT.

The V gene is TRBV7-3, the J gene TRBJ2-1; 9 positions match TRBD2. The CDR3 runs 15 residues. V lost 2 bases, J lost 7 bases, and 6 bases stayed unmatched. Looked up from germline, CDR1 is SGHTA and CDR2 is FQGTGA. The CDR3 region is CASSLAGGPQNEQFF. The CDR3 DNA follows: TGTGCCAGCAGCTTAGCGGGAGGGCCTCAGAATGAGCAGTTCTTC.

The gene calls are TRBV5-6 and TRBJ2-3; TRBD1 matches 9 bases. There are 18 residues in the CDR3. J lost 0 bases, V lost 4 bases, and 12 bases had no gene match. Germline V lookup: CDR1 SGHDT, CDR2 YYEEEE. In DNA, the CDR3 is TGTGCCAGCAGCGTAATGGGACAGGGTATATGGAGCACAGATACGCAGTATTTT. This gives the protein CASSVMGQGIWSTDTQYF.

The DNA of the CDR3 is TGCAGTGCCTACTCACGAGAAGCTTTCTTT. Translated: CSAYSREAFF. V gene TRBV20-1 combines with J gene TRBJ1-1; D ambiguous. The germline V gene has CDR1 DFQATT and CDR2 SNEGSKA (reference sequence). The CDR3 spans 10 residues. V was shortened by 6 bases and J by 8 bases, with 10 bases between the two germline ends.

This chain joins TRBV7-9 and TRBJ1-3; TRBD1 matches 7 bases. From germline, CDR1 is SEHNR and CDR2 FQNEAQ (reference sequence). The J segment lost 3 bases and the V segment lost 2 bases, leaving 4 bases of the junction unmatched. The CDR3 covers 15 residues. Written as DNA, the CDR3 is TGTGCCAGCAGCTTACCCTGGGACAGTGGAAACACCATATATTTT. Its protein is CASSLPWDSGNTIYF.

This clone was detected a few times. The chain uses TRBV28 and TRBJ1-6; 7 bases are a match to TRBD1. After removal of 5 bases from V and 7 bases from J, the junction contained 8 bases not matched to a gene. This CDR3 contains 15 residues. Germline V gene data show CDR1 as MDHEN and CDR2 as SYDVKM. The CDR3, as DNA: TGTGCCAGCAGTCCTGGACAGGTCATGAATTCACCCCTCCACTTT. Protein: CASSPGQVMNSPLHF.